The clone carrying this TCR beta chain was picked up many times. This sample was included in a study of human T cells and chemical hapten exposure. Time point indicated: patch test 3, about 24 weeks after DPC sensitization. The treatment denotes: therapeutic diphenylcyclopropenone sensitization with weekly scalp DPC. TCRdb analysed the RACE reads with MiXCR anew, one entry per CDR3 protein. Of more than 80,000 distinct CDR3 sequences in the sample, about 10% were seen once. V lost 3 bases, J lost 5 bases, and 5 bases lay in between. The CDR3 spans 11 residues. This sequence originates from a woman aged 45-60 years with alopecia areata. Some clones in this sample may be carry-over from other donors' samples. The sequences come from whole blood, collected in connection with sensitization to the hapten diphenylcyclopropenone (DPC). The chain couples TRBV12-3 or TRBV12-4 to TRBJ2-7; no firm D call. CDR3 DNA: TGTGCCAGCAGTTTGGCCCACGAGCAGTACTTC. Translating it yields CASSLAHEQYF.